This TCR beta chain was sequenced during a study of T-cell memory formation after mild COVID-19. Study-wide findings and caveats: Day 15 to 85 contractors were CD4/CD8 balanced; later expanders leaned CD4+. Mostly located in CM and EM were contracting CD4+ clones, with contracting CD8+ clones located in EMRA. The authors did not confirm SARS-CoV-2 specificity of second-wave clones peaking day 37.

This CDR3 has 14 residues. The germline gives CDR1 SGHTS, CDR2 YDEGEE. V lost 4 bases to trimming and J lost 4 bases, with 15 bases between them. UMIs and sample barcodes were carried by the TCR alpha and TCR beta cDNA libraries that 5'RACE produced using constant-segment primers. Each CDR3 protein gets one entry after TCRdb re-called the 5' RACE reads with MiXCR. The sample consists of more than 250,000 distinct CDR3 sequences, around 15% of them appearing once. This clonotype has a handful of counts. Its antigen remains unknown. The source material was PBMCs or a T cell subset sorted from them (not recorded which). The sequence came from a man aged 18 to 30 who had mild COVID-19 (a few samples of this study predate the infection). Cell type and time point are not known. The V gene is TRBV5-8, the J gene TRBJ2-7, with D tentatively TRBD1 (6 bases). CDR3 sequence: CASSHRDQGYEQYF. The CDR3 coding sequence is TGTGCCAGCAGCCACCGGGATCAGGGGTACGAGCAGTACTTC.